The 26 T cell receptor beta chains presented below share a single source sample, sequenced in a study of cytomegalovirus exposure and HLA in healthy donors. The PCR ran on 60 Vbeta and 13 Jbeta primers. TCRdb's table, derived via immunoSEQ multiplex PCR, lists solely in-frame clones and lacks some. The table includes over 200,000 clones, about 89% detected once. The sample consisted of PBMCs. These receptors all stem from a woman younger than 35 in good health and CMV-seronegative.

The chain couples TRBV7-8 to TRBJ1-3, with D possibly TRBD1 on 5 matching bases. V lost 2 bases to trimming and J lost 4 bases, with 12 bases between them. Germline V lookup: CDR1 SGHVS, CDR2 FQNEAQ. This CDR3 is 15 amino acids long. The chain's CDR3 is CASSLTRVSGNTIYF. The CDR3 DNA sequence: TGTGCCAGCAGCTTAACCAGGGTCTCCGGAAACACCATATATTTT.

The chain links TRBV27 to TRBJ2-7; weak D call: TRBD2 (6 bases). Germline V gene data show CDR1 as MNHEY and CDR2 as SMNVEV (reference sequence). The V end lost 5 bases, the J end lost 1 base, and 12 bases lay between the germline ends. This CDR3 is 14 amino acids long. The CDR3 region is CASSPWDFSYEQYF. In nucleotides, the CDR3 is TGTGCCAGCAGTCCATGGGACTTTTCCTACGAGCAGTACTTC.

This CDR3 is CASSPDRGHETQYF. Written as DNA, the CDR3 is TGTGCCAGCAGCCCCGACAGGGGGCACGAGACCCAGTACTTC. This chain joins TRBV7-2 and TRBJ2-5, with 10 bases matching TRBD1. The V segment lost 5 bases and the J segment 5 bases; nucleotides outside the gene matches: 5. Germline loops: CDR1 SGHTA, CDR2 FQGNSA. The CDR3 is 14 residues long.

The chain employs TRBV18 and TRBJ1-1; D unclear. Germline V gene data show CDR1 as KGHSH and CDR2 as LQKENI. V gave up 0 bases and J gave up 6 bases, with 8 bases separating them. The CDR3 sequence is 13 residues long. The CDR3 spells CASSPPTWAEAFF. The CDR3 nucleotides read TGTGCCAGCTCACCACCGACTTGGGCTGAAGCTTTCTTT.

The chain is built from TRBV12-5 and TRBJ2-3; 7 nucleotides align to TRBD2. Germline CDR1 LGHNT, CDR2 FRNRAP. CDR3 length equals 13 residues. With 7 bases clipped from V and 1 base from J, the junction kept 2 bases outside the gene matches. CDR3 protein: CASAGGGTDTQYF. The CDR3 bases are TGTGCTAGTGCGGGGGGAGGCACAGATACGCAGTATTTT.

The chain uses TRBV7-7 and TRBJ2-5, with 7 bases aligning to TRBD2. The junction had 0 bases not matched to a gene; V was cut back by 2 bases and J by 0 bases. There are 14 residues in the CDR3. From germline, CDR1 is SSHAT and CDR2 FNYEAQ (reference sequence). CDR3: CASSLLADQETQYF. The DNA of the CDR3 is TGTGCCAGCAGCTTACTAGCGGACCAAGAGACCCAGTACTTC.

In this sample, this clone turned up once. As DNA, the CDR3 is TGTGCCAGCAGCTGGGGACAGGGAAACTATGGCTACACCTTC. Its translation is CASSWGQGNYGYTF. The chain combines TRBV5-4 with TRBJ1-2; 9 bases are shared with TRBD1. With V trimmed by 3 bases and J by 2 bases, 2 bases remained unmatched. The CDR3 totals 14 residues. Germline V lookup: CDR1 SGHNT, CDR2 YYREEE (reference sequence).

The chain links TRBV4-1 to TRBJ1-2; 8 bases line up with TRBD1. Trimming removed 4 bases from V and 7 bases from J; junction bases left unmatched: 14. The CDR3 is 16 residues long. CDR1 is MGHRA, CDR2 YSYEKL, per germline. The CDR3, as DNA: TGCGCCAGCAGCCCGCTCGGACAGGGCCCATCGGGTGGCTACACCTTC. Protein sequence: CASSPLGQGPSGGYTF.

The J gene is TRBJ1-6, the V gene TRBV6-5; the match to TRBD1 covers 10 bases. Trimming cost V 5 bases and J 8 bases; bases outside gene matches: 3. The CDR3 length is 14 residues. Germline V gene data show CDR1 as MNHEY and CDR2 as SVGAGI. DNA for the CDR3: TGTGCCAGCAGTCCGGGGACAGGGGATTCACCCCTCCACTTT. Amino acid sequence: CASSPGTGDSPLHF.

This clone was observed once. The chain couples TRBV27 to TRBJ2-1; 16 bases are a match to TRBD2. The CDR3 totals 19 residues. V shed 5 bases and J 6 bases; nucleotides not matched to a gene: 13. CDR1 and CDR2 (germline): MNHEY, SMNVEV (reference sequence). CDR3 in amino acids: CASSRPGTSGGAGRNEQFF. CDR3 bases: TGTGCCAGCAGTCGCCCCGGGACTAGCGGGGGGGCCGGTCGCAATGAGCAGTTCTTC.

This clone was recorded a few times. V and J are TRBV5-4 and TRBJ2-4; the D gene is possibly TRBD1 (6 bases). Per germline, CDR1 SGHNT and CDR2 YYREEE (reference sequence). The CDR3 extends over 13 amino acids. V shed 4 bases and J shed 7 bases, with 12 bases lying between them. The CDR3 region is CASSSRGENIQYF. CDR3 nucleotides: TGTGCCAGCAGCAGCAGGGGAGAGAACATTCAGTACTTC.

This clone was counted between two and nine times. The gene calls are TRBV5-1 and TRBJ2-7, with D uncertain. Trimming pared 5 bases from V and 2 bases from J, leaving 11 bases between. The CDR3 has 13 residues. Germline loops: CDR1 SGHRS, CDR2 YFSETQ. CDR3 protein: CASRETEPYEQYF. As DNA, the CDR3 is TGCGCCAGCAGGGAGACGGAACCCTACGAGCAGTACTTC. Variable domain in full (rest from reference TRBV5-1 and TRBJ2-7): KAGVTQTPRYLIKTRGQQVTLSCSPISGHRSVSWYQQTPGQGLQFLFEYFSETQRNKGNFPGRFSGRQFSNSRSEMNVSTLELGDSALYLCASRETEPYEQYFGPGTRLTVT.

The chain recombines TRBV5-1 with TRBJ1-2; 9 bases are a match to TRBD1. CDR1 and CDR2 from the germline V gene are SGHRS and YFSETQ. The CDR3 consists of 15 residues. The V segment lost 0 bases and the J segment 8 bases; nucleotides outside the gene matches: 8. The CDR3 sequence is CASSLGRDRVSGYTF. The CDR3, as DNA: TGCGCCAGCAGCTTGGGCCGGGACAGGGTGAGCGGCTACACCTTC.

The chain has TRBV9 and TRBJ1-4; TRBD1 agrees at 7 bases. The CDR3 is 16 residues long. The germline gives CDR1 SGDLS, CDR2 YYNGEE. J was trimmed by 2 bases and V by 3 bases; bases with no gene match: 7. The CDR3 region is CASSARSGGTNEKLFF. CDR3 bases: TGTGCCAGCAGCGCACGGTCAGGGGGTACTAATGAAAAACTGTTTTTT.

The chain links TRBV2 to TRBJ1-2, with D possibly matching TRBD1 (5 bases). The V gene's germline CDR1 is SNHLY and CDR2 FYNNEI. The CDR3 is 13 amino acids. The ends were cut back, 4 bases at V and 2 bases at J, with 8 bases in the middle. The DNA for the CDR3 is TGTGCCAGCAGTGTGGGGGGGAACTATGGCTACACCTTC. This encodes CASSVGGNYGYTF.

V usage is TRBV6-5 and J usage is TRBJ1-4; 9 bases align to TRBD1. Germline lookup yields CDR1 MNHEY and CDR2 SVGAGI. With 2 bases clipped from V and 7 bases from J, the junction kept 5 bases outside the gene matches. The CDR3 runs to 15 residues. Here the CDR3 reads CASSYQQGAFEKLFF. The CDR3 region has the DNA TGTGCCAGCAGTTACCAACAGGGGGCGTTTGAAAAACTGTTTTTT.

V gene TRBV6-5 combines with J gene TRBJ1-2, with 10 bases lining up with TRBD1. After removal of 6 bases from V and 8 bases from J, the junction contained 6 bases not matched to a gene. The CDR3 contains 13 residues. The germline V gene has CDR1 MNHEY and CDR2 SVGAGI. The CDR3 here is CASRPGQGRGYTF. The CDR3 coding sequence is TGTGCCAGCAGACCGGGACAGGGGAGAGGCTACACCTTC.

A few counts support this clone. This chain connects TRBV7-8 to TRBJ2-1; tentative D call: TRBD1 (5 bases). The ends were cut back, 1 base at V and 0 bases at J, with 13 bases in the middle. Germline V gene sequence: CDR1 SGHVS, CDR2 FQNEAQ. CDR3 size: 17 residues. CDR3 nucleotide sequence: TGTGCCAGCAGCTTAGGGGTGGGGCCAATCTCCTACAATGAGCAGTTCTTC. Encoded protein: CASSLGVGPISYNEQFF.

V gene TRBV11-2 combines with J gene TRBJ1-1; no reliable D call. The length of the CDR3 is 14 residues. In germline, CDR1 is SGHAT, CDR2 FQNNGV. V lost 4 bases and J 8 bases, leaving 17 bases between the germline ends. The CDR3 sequence: CASSSLAGRGEAFF. As DNA, the CDR3 is TGTGCCAGCAGCTCTCTAGCCGGTCGAGGGGAAGCTTTCTTT.

The J gene is TRBJ2-1, the V gene TRBV4-1; TRBD1 agrees at 9 bases. Trimming removed 0 bases from V and 6 bases from J; junction bases left unmatched: 6. Per germline, CDR1 MGHRA and CDR2 YSYEKL. The CDR3 is 16 amino acids. CDR3 sequence (DNA): TGCGCCAGCAGCCAAGATCAGACAGGGGGGGTCAATGAGCAGTTCTTC. Translating gives CASSQDQTGGVNEQFF.

The genes are TRBV2 and TRBJ1-5; D ambiguous. The CDR3 covers 14 residues. Germline-derived CDR1 and CDR2 are SNHLY and FYNNEI. Deletions cut 4 bases from V and 0 bases from J, with 7 bases between. The CDR3 DNA reads TGTGCCAGCAGTGTAAGCATTAGCAATCAGCCCCAGCATTTT. Residues: CASSVSISNQPQHF.

The chain recombines TRBV7-9 with TRBJ2-5; 7 bases agree with TRBD1. V trimming: 2 bases; J trimming: 4 bases; junction bases outside the gene matches: 7. This CDR3 has 15 amino acids. Per germline, CDR1 SEHNR and CDR2 FQNEAQ (reference sequence). The CDR3 region has the DNA TGTGCCAGCAGCTTAACCCAGGGGGTAAGAGAGACCCAGTACTTC. Protein sequence: CASSLTQGVRETQYF.

This clone was seen just once. CDR3 sequence reads: CASSVARDRGREQYF. The CDR3 region has the DNA TGTGCCAGCAGTGTCGCCCGGGACAGGGGACGCGAGCAGTACTTC. This chain links TRBV2 with TRBJ2-7, with 10 positions matching TRBD1. V was pared by 4 bases and J by 6 bases, with 9 bases of the junction left unmatched. Per the germline V gene, CDR1 is SNHLY and CDR2 is FYNNEI. The length of the CDR3 is 15 residues.

The chain recombines TRBV19 with TRBJ1-2; D is unresolved. The germline CDR1 and CDR2 sequences are LNHDA and SQIVND (reference sequence). This CDR3 contains 12 residues. Trimming took 3 bases from V and 5 from J, leaving 7 bases between them. The CDR3 DNA follows: TGTGCCAGTAGTATCCGGGATTATGGCTACACCTTC. It yields the protein CASSIRDYGYTF.

The chain uses TRBV7-6 and TRBJ2-1; TRBD1 matches at 8 bases. The trim removed 5 bases at V and 4 bases at J, leaving 7 bases unmatched. Germline loops: CDR1 SGHVS, CDR2 FNYEAQ. The CDR3 sequence is 15 residues long. The CDR3 protein is CASSPFQGAYNEQFF. CDR3 DNA: TGTGCCAGCAGCCCTTTTCAGGGGGCATACAATGAGCAGTTCTTC.

V and J are TRBV6-5 and TRBJ1-1; D is perhaps TRBD1 (5 bases). Trimming left V 5 bases short and J 8 bases short, with 18 bases between. CDR1 is MNHEY and CDR2 is SVGAGI in the germline V gene. The CDR3 sequence is 14 residues long. DNA of the CDR3: TGTGCCAGCAGTCCCCGCCAGGGAAGATGGGAAGCTTTCTTT. Protein: CASSPRQGRWEAFF.